The 17 T cell receptor beta chains reported below all come from one sample, sequenced in a study of control samples from healthy donors and cancer patients. Produced via immunoSEQ multiplex PCR; TCRdb's table is partial and in-frame only. The sample has over 10,000 clones; 85% to 95% are singletons. What was sequenced was PBMCs. The receptors were sampled from an elderly man with lung cancer.

This chain links TRBV6-6 with TRBJ1-5, with 10 bases aligning to TRBD1. Germline V gene sequence: CDR1 MNHNY, CDR2 SVGAGI (reference sequence). With V trimmed by 2 bases and J by 2 bases, 0 bases remained unmatched. The CDR3 extends over 15 amino acids. CDR3 DNA: TGTGCCAGCAGTTACGGACAGGGGGGCAATCAGCCCCAGCATTTT. As protein: CASSYGQGGNQPQHF.

The V call is TRBV6-5, the J call TRBJ1-2, with D possibly TRBD1 on 6 matching bases. The V gene's germline CDR1 is MNHEY and CDR2 SVGAGI. This CDR3 has 15 residues. With 0 bases removed from V and 4 bases from J, the gap between germline ends came to 12 bases. The CDR3 DNA sequence: TGTGCCAGCAGTTACTCCTCGACAGGAATCTATGGCTACACCTTC. This encodes CASSYSSTGIYGYTF.

The chain carries TRBV9 and TRBJ2-7, with D uncertain. Trimming pared 4 bases from V and 3 bases from J, leaving 17 bases between. The CDR3 length is 15 residues. Germline values: CDR1 SGDLS, CDR2 YYNGEE. The CDR3 DNA follows: TGTGCCAGCAGCAGTGCCCCCGCCACGCTCTACGAGCAGTACTTC. Its protein is CASSSAPATLYEQYF.

The chain joins TRBV11-2 to TRBJ1-2; the D is unclear. The CDR3 has 15 amino acids. V lost 0 bases to trimming and J lost 2 bases, with 10 bases between them. Germline CDR1 reads SGHAT; CDR2 reads FQNNGV. CDR3 amino acids: CASSLESAGNYGYTF. The CDR3 region has the DNA TGTGCCAGCAGCTTAGAATCTGCGGGGAACTATGGCTACACCTTC.

The rearrangement links TRBV3-1 (or the pseudogene TRBV3-2) to TRBJ2-1; 8 nucleotides match TRBD2. Germline CDR1 LGHDT, CDR2 YNNKEL (reference sequence). After removal of 4 bases from V and 8 bases from J, the junction contained 13 bases not matched to a gene. The length of the CDR3 is 16 residues. The chain's CDR3 is CASSLLGGSGVDEQFF. The CDR3 nucleotides read TGTGCCAGCAGCCTCCTAGGAGGTAGCGGGGTCGATGAGCAGTTCTTC.

V and J are TRBV7-2 and TRBJ1-2; tentative D call: TRBD1 (6 bases). The length of the CDR3 is 13 residues. Germline V gene sequence: CDR1 SGHTA, CDR2 FQGNSA. The germline V and J ends were trimmed by 5 bases and 4 bases, with 11 bases remaining between them. The CDR3, as DNA: TGTGCCAGCAGCCAGGGACAAGGCTATGGCTACACCTTC. This gives the protein CASSQGQGYGYTF.

This chain's CDR3 is CATSSVNPAYNEQFF. The CDR3 DNA reads TGTGCCACCAGCTCCGTGAACCCAGCCTACAATGAGCAGTTCTTC. This chain joins TRBV24-1 and TRBJ2-1; D not certain. CDR1 and CDR2 (germline): KGHDR, SFDVKD. With 7 bases removed from V and 2 bases from J, the gap between germline ends came to 14 bases. This CDR3 comprises 15 residues.

CDR3 region: CASSSKGGPYEQYV. The DNA for the CDR3 is TGTGCCAGCAGCTCCAAGGGGGGCCCCTACGAGCAGTACGTC. The chain employs TRBV11-2 and TRBJ2-7; perhaps D is TRBD1 or TRBD2 (6 bases each). Trimming removed 4 bases from V and 2 bases from J, with 12 bases in between. The CDR3 spans 14 residues. Germline V gene sequence: CDR1 SGHAT, CDR2 FQNNGV.

This clone was observed once. The chain links TRBV7-2 to TRBJ1-4, with a tentative D call TRBD1 (5 bases). The germline V gene has CDR1 SGHTA and CDR2 FQGNSA. CDR3 length: 14 residues. V lost 1 base and J lost 7, with 10 bases in between. The CDR3 nucleotides are TGTGCCAGCAGCTTAGGGGACGGGAGTGAAAAACTGTTTTTT. This encodes CASSLGDGSEKLFF.

J is TRBJ2-1 and V is TRBV15; D not certain. V lost 1 base, J lost 10 bases, and 17 bases lay in between. The CDR3 is made up of 15 amino acids. CDR1 and CDR2 (germline): LNHNV, YYDKDF (reference sequence). The CDR3 spells CATSRGSIPSWEQFF. The CDR3 DNA sequence: TGTGCCACCAGCAGAGGATCCATCCCTTCGTGGGAGCAGTTCTTC.

V is TRBV11-3 and J is TRBJ2-3, with TRBD2 as a possible D gene (5 bases). From germline, CDR1 is SGHNT and CDR2 YENEEA. V shed 1 base and J shed 3 bases, with 14 bases lying between them. The CDR3 totals 16 residues. The DNA for the CDR3 is TGTGCCAGCAGCTTAGGGGGAGTAGAACGTACAGATACGCAGTATTTT. Its translation: CASSLGGVERTDTQYF.

The chain links TRBV5-1 to TRBJ1-4, with D maybe TRBD1 (5 bases). The CDR3 contains 16 residues. V was cut by 0 bases and J by 8 bases, with 17 bases left in between. Germline V gene data show CDR1 as SGHRS and CDR2 as YFSETQ. The DNA for the CDR3 is TGCGCCAGCAGCTTGGGGGACGGGGGTGAAGGCGAAAAACTGTTTTTT. Residues: CASSLGDGGEGEKLFF. The full variable domain, its missing parts supplied by reference TRBV5-1 and TRBJ1-4, is KAGVTQTPRYLIKTRGQQVTLSCSPISGHRSVSWYQQTPGQGLQFLFEYFSETQRNKGNFPGRFSGRQFSNSRSEMNVSTLELGDSALYLCASSLGDGGEGEKLFFGSGTQLSVL.

The gene calls are TRBV19 and TRBJ2-2; D assignment may be TRBD1 or TRBD2 (5 bases each). In germline, CDR1 is LNHDA, CDR2 SQIVND (reference sequence). Trimming took off 4 bases at V and 6 bases at J, with 18 bases between the two ends. The CDR3 extends over 16 amino acids. The CDR3 loop reads CASSRGIARTAGELFF. CDR3 nucleotide sequence: TGTGCCAGTAGTAGGGGGATAGCGAGGACCGCCGGGGAGCTGTTTTTT.

The CDR3 DNA is TGTGCCAGCAGTTTTACAGGAAAAGATACGCAGTATTTT. This translates into CASSFTGKDTQYF. V and J are TRBV11-3 and TRBJ2-3, with D maybe TRBD1 (5 bases). V was cut by 6 bases and J by 5 bases, with 12 bases left in between. This CDR3 has 13 amino acids. Germline V lookup: CDR1 SGHNT, CDR2 YENEEA.

The chain joins TRBV18 to TRBJ1-6; D gene ambiguous. Germline CDR1 KGHSH, CDR2 LQKENI. V dropped 4 bases and J dropped 6 bases, with 13 bases sitting between them. This CDR3 comprises 15 residues. CDR3 DNA: TGTGCCAGCTCACTCTACGGAACCGGTAATTCACCCCTCCACTTT. Its protein product is CASSLYGTGNSPLHF.

This rearrangement joins TRBV7-2 to TRBJ2-4; D could derive from TRBD1 or TRBD2 (5 bases each). Looked up from germline, CDR1 is SGHTA and CDR2 is FQGNSA. The CDR3 has 12 residues. Trimming took 5 bases from V and 6 from J, leaving 8 bases between them. As DNA, the CDR3 is TGTGCCAGCAGCCCCGGGGCAAACATTCAGTACTTC. Its protein is CASSPGANIQYF.

The chain carries TRBV9 and TRBJ2-5; 7 bases are a match to TRBD2. J lost 0 bases, V lost 4 bases, and 3 bases had no gene match. The germline V gene encodes CDR1 SGDLS and CDR2 YYNGEE. This CDR3 is built from 14 residues. The CDR3 DNA reads as TGTGCCAGCAGCCTGGGACTACACCAAGAGACCCAGTACTTC. As protein: CASSLGLHQETQYF.